Sequencing of this T cell receptor beta chain was carried out in a study of shared clonotypes between healthy human individuals (dated by TCRdb to the early 2020s). Concerning the study at large: The cohort comprised a couple of women and a few men aged 18 to 49 years. For each donor, CD4 naive and CD4 memory were each run on three plates, CD8 naive on two plates, and CD8 memory on one plate. Each donor's leukapheresis produced roughly between roughly 0.85 and 9 billion PBMCs. To estimate repertoire size and how much clonotypes are shared between individuals, the study performed deep sequencing of blood TCR repertoires from 4 to 6 healthy adults. To increase sequencing depth and limit assay-specific biases, different laboratories used diverse techniques to prepare libraries and sequence TCR repertoires.

General study outcomes and caveats: Pairwise subsampling indicated that sequencing depth was expected to affect the degree of clonotype sharing among donors. Compared with non-shared clonotypes, the clonotypes found in all four sorted-subset donors had higher generation probabilities. Naive subsets generally had larger estimated clonotype richness than memory subsets. Only blood was sampled, and tissue TCR repertoires likely differ from those in blood. Even with the large sequencing depth, rarefaction of the sorted-subset datasets indicated that sequencing was incomplete. Because the study included a small number of donors, the genetic and exposure-history diversity represented was limited. About 5% of naive CD4, roughly 3.6% of naive CD8, roughly 2.4% of memory CD4, and 0.4% of memory CD8 clonotypes were shared across a few donors.

Healthy HIV-negative adults with no recently reported acute infections or vaccinations were included as donors. Every donor was a Caucasian adult living in Nashville, Tennessee, USA. Magnetic negative selection was used to enrich CD4+ T cells, after which naive cells were positively selected on CD45RA and the negative fraction became the memory subset. After blood collection by leukapheresis, PBMCs were isolated using Ficoll-Histopaque density gradient centrifugation and then cryopreserved in the vapor phase of liquid nitrogen. Purity and quantity of every magnetically sorted T cell population were checked by analytical flow cytometry. Each sorted fraction had its genomic DNA isolated and then quantified by UV absorbance on a Nanodrop 2000c. To note about this clone: This clone's antigen is unknown. No quality values exist for individual bases; no much larger clone is one base distant. The same CDR3 also results from other DNA sequences found in this sample.

Using the deep immunoSEQ assay, multiplex PCR amplified TCR CDR3 regions from genomic DNA. Extracted genomic DNA from each cell subset was spread evenly across all wells of several immunoSEQ 96-well plates, with each plate serving as a replicate. For sorted subsets, roughly 200 ng of genomic DNA, equivalent to around 29,000 T cell genomes, went into each replicate PCR. Purified libraries were measured with a Qubit 3.0 fluorometer, size-checked on a Bioanalyzer 2100, and measured again with the KAPA Library Quantification kit. Every immunoSEQ 96-well plate was sequenced on a dedicated single-read 150-cycle Illumina NextSeq 550 flow cell. In the original analysis: The immunoSEQ output contained only junctional sequences without quality scores, so filtering could not match that applied to full-length reads. Sequences were annotated with PyIR, a Python wrapper for IgBLAST v1.9, using IMGT germline references to assign V/J genes and CDR3. Any read was removed if the V/J assignment was weak (E-value above 1e-6), the CDR3 was missing, or the read contained stop codons, out-of-frame junctions, or ambiguous translated residues. V3J clonotypes were defined as sequences sharing the same inferred V gene, J gene, and CDR3 amino acid sequence. To compute the percentage overlap between repertoires, the number of shared unique clonotypes was divided by the size of the smaller repertoire. Three approaches were used to assess repertoire richness: RTK rarefaction, the Chao1 estimator, and Recon v2.1 estimates of unobserved clonotypes. OLGA was used to compute generation probabilities for all TCRbeta clonotypes that the gDNA method yielded from a few donors. The table was pulled from immuneACCESS by TCRdb, which kept in-frame rearrangements only. Such tables lose some clones; where checked, under half of the loss comes from unresolved V genes, and the rest has no known cause. V and J calls plus clone size are reproduced from that table; the DNA served to infer D and trimming. Counted in this sample were over a million clones; roughly 96% of them appeared once. Approximately 1.2% of the sample comes from the top ten.

In the germline V gene, CDR1 corresponds to MDHEN and CDR2 to SYDVKM. V gives up 6 bases and J gives up 3 bases, and the segment between their germline ends measures 11 bases. From the cysteine through the phenylalanine, the CDR3 covers 13 amino acids. Solely the CDR3 DNA is kept, with 39 bases framed from the first base. The source is a man aged 25-40 years in good health. The material sequenced was naive CD4+ T cells sorted from blood. Taken with the paper, the label for cell subset or site translates to: CD45RA+ positively selected. The sequence links TRBV28 to TRBJ1-1; the best D guess is TRBD1, with 6 bases matching. The nucleotide sequence is TGTGCCAGCAGGCCCGACAGGTACACTGAAGCTTTCTTT. Its translation reads: CASRPDRYTEAFF. Joined to the reference TRBV28 and TRBJ1-1 proteins, this CDR3 gives the full variable domain: DVKVTQSSRYLVKRTGEKVFLECVQDMDHENMFWYRQDPGLGLRLIYFSYDVKMKEKGDIPEGYSVSREKKERFSLILESASTNQTSMYLCASRPDRYTEAFFGQGTRLTVV.